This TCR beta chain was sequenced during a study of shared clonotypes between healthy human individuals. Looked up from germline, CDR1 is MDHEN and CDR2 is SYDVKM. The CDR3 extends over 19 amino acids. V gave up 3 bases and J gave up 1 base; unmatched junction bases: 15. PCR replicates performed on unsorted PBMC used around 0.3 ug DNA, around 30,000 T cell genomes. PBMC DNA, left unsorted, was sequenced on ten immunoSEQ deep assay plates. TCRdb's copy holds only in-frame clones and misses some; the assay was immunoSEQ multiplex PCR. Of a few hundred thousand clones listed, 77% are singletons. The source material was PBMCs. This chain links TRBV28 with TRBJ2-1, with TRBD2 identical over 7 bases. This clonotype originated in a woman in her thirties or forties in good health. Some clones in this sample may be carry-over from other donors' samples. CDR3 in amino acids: CASSFLGGRGSGSYNEQFF. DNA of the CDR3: TGTGCCAGCAGTTTTCTTGGCGGGAGAGGATCGGGTTCCTACAATGAGCAGTTCTTC. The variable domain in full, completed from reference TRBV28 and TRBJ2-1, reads DVKVTQSSRYLVKRTGEKVFLECVQDMDHENMFWYRQDPGLGLRLIYFSYDVKMKEKGDIPEGYSVSREKKERFSLILESASTNQTSMYLCASSFLGGRGSGSYNEQFFGPGTRLTVL.